This note documents a single TCR beta chain sequence. Its antigen is not known. 5'-RACE, quantitative and with molecular barcodes, yielded the TCR beta libraries. TCRdb processed the 5' RACE reads anew with MiXCR; each CDR3 protein has one entry. The table has some 840,000 distinct CDR3 sequences, 12% seen once. Looked up from germline, CDR1 is SGHRS and CDR2 is YFSETQ. The CDR3 loop spans 16 amino acids. The J segment lost 3 bases and the V segment lost 4 bases, leaving 9 bases of the junction unmatched. The sample belongs to a study of CD8 T cells in ankylosing spondylitis. Study results and limitations: There was a TCR beta motif, made of several highly homologous variants, that appeared characteristic of ankylosing spondylitis blood. Existing reports had already noted some motif variants in reactive arthritis synovial fluid and blood. According to the report, clones linked to the disease were significantly enriched in matched synovial fluid samples taken from ankylosing spondylitis patients. Clones linked with disease were CD8+ and fairly uncommon in the peripheral blood.

The TCR originated in a male donor with ankylosing spondylitis. Specimen: blood, either unsorted or a sorted T cell fraction (not recorded which). This chain links TRBV5-1 with TRBJ2-3; 9 bases map to TRBD2. The CDR3 spells CASSSGGGAVTDTQYF. CDR3 sequence (DNA): TGCGCCAGCAGCAGCGGCGGGGGGGCCGTAACAGATACGCAGTATTTT.